This TCR beta chain is from a study of blood T cells in healthy people across ages (dated by TCRdb to between 2014 and 2016). Regarding the complete study: In model experiments, template switching captured roughly one uniquely barcoded TCR beta cDNA molecule for every two T cells. Age-related changes in TCR beta repertoire diversity were measured in the study by deep sequencing normalized with unique cDNA molecular identifiers. Donors were grouped into four age groups: young (average approximately 16 years), middle-aged (approximately 41), aged (approximately 67) and long-lived (approximately 75). Two additional independent replicas of 1 million unique cDNA reads from the same blood draw were analyzed for two donors (one aged 18 to 30 and one aged 80 or older).

Overall study results and their limits: The percentage of naive T cells measured by flow cytometry correlated strongly with observed TCR beta diversity. Compared with the aged group, the long-lived group had more naive CD4+ T cells, fewer expanded clones and increased TCR diversity, a pattern suggesting age selection. Because donor CMV infection status was unknown, age-related changes in expanded clonotypes were potentially confounded. Because profiling used bulk unsorted PBMCs, naive and antigen-experienced compartments could not be compared conclusively. Observed TCR beta diversity per million T cells fell roughly linearly with age, and a significant reduction was already apparent by age around 40. Estimates of total diversity from one million sequenced T cells were regarded as lower bounds and underestimates.

The approximately 41 donors, aged 6 to 90 years, were systemically healthy Caucasian individuals from Russia. Each donor gave 8 to 10 milliliters of peripheral blood, drawn into EDTA-treated Vacutainer tubes. Ficoll-Paque density-gradient centrifugation was used to isolate PBMCs, with at least 7 million obtained per sample. Trizol reagent was used to extract total RNA from PBMCs, with at least 6 micrograms per sample. The percentages of naive CD45RAhigh/CD27high T cells were determined by flow cytometry on a PBMC aliquot from every donor. Libraries were built with 5' RACE. For sequencing, an Illumina HiSeq 2500 was employed. A second about 7 to 11 cycle PCR used a sample-barcoded 5' primer and a J-beta primer mix. A template-switch 5' adaptor carrying 12 random nucleotides introduced a unique molecular identifier onto each TCR beta cDNA molecule. At least 2.5 million CDR3-containing paired-end reads were obtained from each sample. The Mint cDNA synthesis kit, primed by a TRBC-specific oligonucleotide, was used to synthesize first-strand cDNA from all RNA. After uracil-DNA glycosylase treatment, a first 18-cycle PCR used universal primers M1SS and BC2_uni_R on all cDNA. From the authors' description of their analysis: Normalization of each sample was performed by random selection of 1 million high-quality reads, each carrying a distinct molecular identifier. Instead of being binned into consensus sequences, reads with shared molecular identifiers were discarded. MiTCR, with a Q25 quality threshold and the strictest error-elimination algorithm, was used for CDR3 identification, clonotype clustering and error correction. A nonparametric unseen species model with Euler transformation was used to estimate a lower bound on total TCR beta diversity. The raw public reads went through TCRdb reprocessing: fastp at Q25, MiXCR clone calling, in-frame beta chains kept. Rows matching on CDR3 protein sequence are summarized as one entry with the most common DNA and genes. The V and J calls, along with clone size, are taken from TCRdb and not from the paper's own processing. The sample profile shows about 800,000 distinct CDR3 sequences; roughly 25% of them were found once. The ten largest clones represent more than 3% of the sample.

V lost 5 bases and J lost 10 bases, and the count of bases not matched to a germline gene is 17. CDR1 and CDR2, per the germline V gene (reference sequence), are DFQATT and SNEGSKA. Measured from the cysteine to the phenylalanine, the CDR3 is 16 residues long. Only the CDR3 DNA stays, 48 bases, in frame from base 1. This clonotype was picked up a small number of times. It lacks a known antigen. Nothing much larger sits one base from this clone, and base qualities are not available. This sample was also put to use in a study of T cells of mothers and their children. Drawing on the second study: The donors were nine systemically healthy Caucasian individuals, made up of three mothers and their six children. cDNA synthesis consumed the entire amount of extracted RNA, loaded at around 1.5 ug RNA in each 15 ul reaction. Sample barcodes and 2-4 random nucleotides were added via the M1S primer in the second PCR. More than 9 million TCR beta CDR3 reads were obtained from each mother, and roughly 3 million reads were obtained from each child. TCR recombination output is similarly shaped by thymic selection in related and unrelated pairs, with a minor effect exerted by inherited differences. Normalized repertoire overlap was always found to be slightly, but never significantly, higher in related mother-child pairs than in unrelated mother-child pairs. No persistent microchimeric T cell clones were found, with a detection sensitivity of approximately 94 clones per million clonotypes. In the study, deep NGS was used to compare the TCR beta repertoires of mothers and children, and features distinguishing related mother-child pairs from unrelated individuals were sought. Mothers averaged 40 +/- 4 years of age and children averaged around 10 +/- 4 years. After adapter ligation was performed with NEBNext reagents, the libraries were sequenced on an Illumina HiSeq 2000 with 100+100 nt paired-end reads. Mother and child libraries were prepared a month apart and sequenced in separate runs to prevent cross-contamination. Between roughly 500,000 and 2,100,000 distinct TCR beta clonotypes were identified per donor. Naive TCR beta clonotypes were estimated from low-frequency clonotypes matched to each donor's FACS-determined naive share, without sorting.

The sequencing sample was made of blood. The clonotype was recovered from a boy aged 5-17 years in good health. The rearranged segments are TRBV20-1 and TRBJ2-1; TRBD2 matches 10 bases in the middle. For the CDR3, the sequence is CSASLRASGRVGEQFF. The nucleotide sequence is TGCAGTGCTTCCCTACGAGCGAGCGGGAGGGTAGGGGAGCAGTTCTTC.